Listed below are T cell receptor beta chains from one sample, sequenced in a study of shared clonotypes between healthy human individuals. Sequencing was performed with immunoSEQ multiplex PCR; in TCRdb, only in-frame clones are kept and a portion is missing. The top ten clones hold 0.37% of a sample with 2 million to 2.5 million clones, 85% to 95% of them seen once. What was sequenced was naive CD4+ T cells from PBMCs. Receptors were obtained from a man between 18 and 29 years old in good health. Some clones in this sample may be carry-over from other donors' samples. The CDR3 runs from the conserved cysteine through the conserved F or W. The D gene is left open where the match is weak. Only some rows state a clone size, as once, few, many or a class for expanded clones.

V gene	clone size	J gene	D gene	CDR3 protein	CDR3 DNA
TRBV5-1	.	TRBJ2-2	.	CASSLRSNTGELFF	TGCGCCAGCAGCTTGAGGAGTAACACCGGGGAGCTGTTTTTT
TRBV9	.	TRBJ2-1	.	CASSFGTSGEEQFF	TGTGCCAGCAGCTTCGGGACGTCCGGGGAGGAGCAGTTCTTC
TRBV30	.	TRBJ2-7	.	CAWSLEPYEQYF	TGTGCCTGGAGTCTCGAGCCCTACGAGCAGTACTTC
TRBV19	.	TRBJ2-1	TRBD2	CASSLPMGLVNEQFF	TGTGCCAGTAGTCTACCCATGGGACTAGTCAATGAGCAGTTCTTC
TRBV18	.	TRBJ2-7	.	CASSPAQGNQGYEQYF	TGTGCCAGCTCACCGGCCCAAGGGAATCAAGGGTACGAGCAGTACTTC
TRBV11-2	once	TRBJ2-1	TRBD2	CASSPTSGSTGNEQFF	TGTGCCAGCAGCCCGACTAGCGGGAGTACGGGTAATGAGCAGTTCTTC
TRBV4-2	.	TRBJ1-2	.	CASSQGVEVSNYGYTF	TGTGCCAGCAGCCAAGGAGTGGAGGTATCTAACTATGGCTACACCTTC
TRBV5-1	.	TRBJ1-2	TRBD1	CASSFDRRQGAGGYTF	TGCGCCAGCAGCTTTGACAGAAGACAGGGGGCAGGCGGCTACACCTTC
TRBV28	.	TRBJ2-1	.	CASRAVGEQFF	TGTGCCAGCAGGGCAGTGGGTGAGCAGTTCTTC
TRBV5-1	.	TRBJ2-2	TRBD1	CASSFGPGQGRTGELFF	TGCGCCAGCAGCTTCGGCCCCGGACAGGGGAGGACCGGGGAGCTGTTTTTT
TRBV4-2	.	TRBJ2-1	TRBD2	CASSQSRGLGSDNEQFF	TGTGCCAGCAGCCAAAGTCGAGGACTAGGTTCCGACAATGAGCAGTTCTTC
TRBV19	.	TRBJ2-7	.	CASSSQGRGSYEQYF	TGTGCCAGTAGTTCTCAGGGACGCGGCTCCTACGAGCAGTACTTC
TRBV6-6	.	TRBJ2-1	.	CASSAGLSYNEQFF	TGTGCCAGCAGCGCCGGCCTCTCCTACAATGAGCAGTTCTTC
TRBV5-4	once	TRBJ2-2	TRBD2	CASSPGLAGTGELFF	TGTGCCAGCAGCCCGGGACTAGCGGGGACCGGGGAGCTGTTTTTT
TRBV9	.	TRBJ2-3	TRBD2	CASSALAAGGRTSTDTQYF	TGTGCCAGCAGCGCCCTTGCAGCGGGAGGACGGACTAGCACAGATACGCAGTATTTT
TRBV4-1	.	TRBJ1-2	TRBD1	CASSQPMDRGHGYTF	TGCGCCAGCAGCCAACCTATGGACAGGGGGCATGGCTACACCTTC
TRBV7-9	.	TRBJ2-1	TRBD1	CASSLGQGNNEQFF	TGTGCCAGCAGCTTGGGACAGGGGAACAATGAGCAGTTCTTC
TRBV11-3	.	TRBJ2-1	.	CASSPRYTLSYNEQFF	TGTGCCAGCAGCCCCAGGTATACCCTCTCCTACAATGAGCAGTTCTTC
TRBV7-9	.	TRBJ1-1	.	CASSPLVVREAFF	TGTGCCAGCAGCCCGTTGGTGGTCAGGGAAGCTTTCTTT
TRBV4-2	few	TRBJ1-2	.	CASSQDGRGYGYTF	TGTGCCAGCAGCCAAGATGGGAGGGGATACGGCTACACCTTC
TRBV5-1	.	TRBJ2-7	TRBD1	CASSAVRQGHEQYF	TGCGCCAGCAGTGCCGTGAGACAGGGTCACGAGCAGTACTTC
TRBV6-5	.	TRBJ1-2	TRBD1	CATAWDRAYGYTF	TGTGCCACCGCCTGGGACAGGGCCTATGGCTACACCTTC
TRBV30	.	TRBJ2-3	.	CAWSISRVTHTQYF	TGTGCCTGGAGTATCTCCAGGGTAACACATACGCAGTATTTT
TRBV5-1	.	TRBJ2-5	TRBD1	CASTQTGARLETQYF	TGCGCCAGCACCCAGACAGGGGCCCGCCTGGAGACCCAGTACTTC
TRBV5-4	.	TRBJ1-1	.	CASKTRGGLNTEAFF	TGTGCCAGCAAGACTCGAGGCGGGTTGAACACTGAAGCTTTCTTT
TRBV7-3	.	TRBJ2-1	.	CASSATPGGGQFF	TGTGCCAGCAGCGCAACCCCAGGGGGAGGACAGTTCTTC
TRBV7-6	.	TRBJ2-5	.	CASSPFGRQETQYF	TGTGCCAGCAGCCCCTTCGGACGGCAAGAGACCCAGTACTTC